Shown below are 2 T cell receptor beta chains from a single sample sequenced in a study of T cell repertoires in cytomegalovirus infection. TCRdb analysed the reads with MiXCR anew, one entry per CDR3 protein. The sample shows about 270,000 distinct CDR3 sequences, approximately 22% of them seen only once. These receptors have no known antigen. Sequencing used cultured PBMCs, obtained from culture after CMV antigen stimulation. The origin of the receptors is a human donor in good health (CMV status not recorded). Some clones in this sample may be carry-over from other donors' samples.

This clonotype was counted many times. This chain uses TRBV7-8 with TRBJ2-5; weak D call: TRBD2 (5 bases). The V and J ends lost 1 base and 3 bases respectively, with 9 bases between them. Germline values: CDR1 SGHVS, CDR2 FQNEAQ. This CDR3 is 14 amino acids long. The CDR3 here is CASSLGTVKETQYF. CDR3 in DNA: TGTGCCAGCAGCTTAGGGACTGTTAAAGAGACCCAGTACTTC.

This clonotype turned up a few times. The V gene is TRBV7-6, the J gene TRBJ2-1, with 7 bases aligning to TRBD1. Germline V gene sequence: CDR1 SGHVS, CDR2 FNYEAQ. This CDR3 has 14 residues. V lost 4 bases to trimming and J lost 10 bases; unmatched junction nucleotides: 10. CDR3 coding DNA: TGTGCCAGCAGCTCACCTGGTGACAGGGTCGAGCAGTTCTTC. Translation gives CASSSPGDRVEQFF.